This T cell receptor beta chain is drawn from a study of Graves' ophthalmopathy and Graves' hyperthyroidism. The CDR3 is made up of 16 amino acids. The germline V and J ends were trimmed by 1 base and 0 bases, with 9 bases remaining between them. Germline V gene lookup returns CDR1 MDHEN and CDR2 SYDVKM. Study-wide results and limits: Discrimination between ophthalmopathy and stable hyperthyroidism by a 13-signature model showed 87.88% sensitivity and about 84% specificity.

The study recruited hyperthyroidism patients aged 18 to 65 who were newly diagnosed, under 2 months' duration. CDR3 regions of TCR beta were amplified from RNA transcripts. The first-round RT-PCR employed HTBI primers together with the Qiagen OneStep RT-PCR kit. A multiplex PCR was then performed as the second round. TCRdb reprocessed the multiplex PCR reads with MiXCR, giving one entry per CDR3 protein. The profile covers roughly 350,000 distinct CDR3 sequences, with approximately 18% appearing a single time and roughly 2.3% taken by the ten largest. For this clonotype: As yet, its antigen is unknown.

The sample comprised peripheral blood. The rearrangement joins TRBV28 to TRBJ2-2; unclear D gene. The sequence came from an adult woman with stable Graves' hyperthyroidism. Here the CDR3 DNA reads TGTGCCAGCAGTTTATTTGTAGGAACGAACACCGGGGAGCTGTTTTTT. Its protein is CASSLFVGTNTGELFF. The variable domain in full, with the rest retrieved from reference TRBV28 and TRBJ2-2, is DVKVTQSSRYLVKRTGEKVFLECVQDMDHENMFWYRQDPGLGLRLIYFSYDVKMKEKGDIPEGYSVSREKKERFSLILESASTNQTSMYLCASSLFVGTNTGELFFGEGSRLTVL.